The rows below give T cell receptor beta chains drawn from one sample of a study of early stage breast cancer tumors. Data came from immunoSEQ multiplex PCR; TCRdb stores just in-frame clones and leaves some out. The sample lists about 9,900 clones, almost 65% occurring once. The sample taken for sequencing was breast tumor tissue. Receptors were obtained from a person in their sixties or seventies with breast cancer. Each CDR3 is given without its conserved first and last residue.

J	V	CDR3
TRBJ2-7	TRBV1	TSRDYYEQY
TRBJ2-5	TRBV5-4	ASSLGLSQETQY
TRBJ2-2	TRBV30	ARTKGQITGELF
TRBJ1-1	TRBV11-2	ASSLDRAVGRAF
TRBJ2-3	TRBV9	ASSFGVSADTQY
TRBJ1-3	TRBV30	ALRRQSSGNTIY
TRBJ1-5	TRBV7-8	ASSYGGLMPQH
TRBJ2-6	TRBV28	ASGPGGASGANVLT
TRBJ2-2	TRBV6-7	ASWAANTGELF
TRBJ2-3	TRBV7-6	ASSSALRGVSDTQY
TRBJ2-5	TRBV5-4	ASSFLPSGILLETQY
TRBJ1-5	TRBV9	ASSVGGAPQPQH
TRBJ1-5	TRBV6-1	ASSLKYQPQH
TRBJ2-1	TRBV10-2	AGGTSGGGNEQF
TRBJ2-6	TRBV29-1	SAQRGDSGANVLT
TRBJ2-5	TRBV6-1	ASSEEVAGRLGTQY
TRBJ2-3	TRBV19	ASRATGTTSTDTQY
TRBJ1-2	TRBV6-1	ASSSRDRVDGYT
TRBJ1-1	TRBV6-9	ASSCLPGDRGDKNTEAF
TRBJ2-5	TRBV11-1	ASSEQTNQETQY
TRBJ1-3	TRBV30	AWSPFGGSGNTIY
TRBJ2-6	TRBV2	ASGGSGGANVLT
TRBJ2-7	TRBV9	ASSDQREGYEQY
TRBJ2-6	TRBV19	ASSASGANVLT
TRBJ1-4	TRBV28	ASSYPRATNEKLF
TRBJ2-2	TRBV9	ASSVDIGGTGELF
TRBJ2-1	TRBV7-9	ASSLEDRGLINEQF
TRBJ2-7	TRBV7-9	ASSSNARSGEQY
TRBJ2-7	TRBV6-6	ASSLGGTYEQY
TRBJ2-3	TRBV6-1	ASRVTRDLERTQY
TRBJ1-1	TRBV6-1	ASSETHRGNTEAF
TRBJ1-1	TRBV13	ASSLGRSWTEAF
TRBJ2-7	TRBV5-1	ASSLVVRGSYEQY
TRBJ2-2	TRBV7-6	ASSHGLAGGQNTGELF
TRBJ1-1	TRBV30	AWSRDRGPFVTEAF
TRBJ2-1	TRBV5-4	ASSATWGLHEQF
TRBJ1-5	TRBV28	ASSPHRTSNQPQH
TRBJ1-4	TRBV19	ASTQTGSGTNEKLF
TRBJ2-7	TRBV6-6	ASTVHRDSTYEQY
TRBJ2-3	TRBV21-1	ASSKPGRADTQY
TRBJ2-2	TRBV7-3	ASRKDRNKGGELF
TRBJ1-5	TRBV5-5	ASQRGGSSNQPQH
TRBJ2-1	TRBV7-9	ASSLLGTSGKGEQF
TRBJ1-5	TRBV7-9	ASSLAGGSNQPQH
TRBJ1-1	TRBV11-2	ASSLDWGTNF
TRBJ1-2	TRBV28	ASSLGWGNYGYT
TRBJ1-6	TRBV18	ASSLTMTGDSPLH
TRBJ1-1	TRBV2	ASPGTEAF
TRBJ2-3	TRBV5-1	ASSLGGHTDTQY
TRBJ2-6	TRBV29-1	SVEHSGANVLT
TRBJ2-7	TRBV28	ASSRYEQY
TRBJ1-2	TRBV28	ASSLPPYGYT
TRBJ1-2	TRBV19	ASSIGPRQRGYT